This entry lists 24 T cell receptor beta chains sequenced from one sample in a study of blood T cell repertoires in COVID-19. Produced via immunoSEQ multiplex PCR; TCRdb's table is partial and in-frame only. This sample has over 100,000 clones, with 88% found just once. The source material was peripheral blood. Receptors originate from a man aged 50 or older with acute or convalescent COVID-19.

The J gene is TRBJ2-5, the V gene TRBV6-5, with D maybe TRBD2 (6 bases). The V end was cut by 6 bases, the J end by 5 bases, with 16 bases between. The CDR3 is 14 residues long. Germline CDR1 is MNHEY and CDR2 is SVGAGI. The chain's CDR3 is CASREGRTSETQYF. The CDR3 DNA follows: TGTGCCAGCAGGGAGGGACGGACCTCGGAGACCCAGTACTTC.

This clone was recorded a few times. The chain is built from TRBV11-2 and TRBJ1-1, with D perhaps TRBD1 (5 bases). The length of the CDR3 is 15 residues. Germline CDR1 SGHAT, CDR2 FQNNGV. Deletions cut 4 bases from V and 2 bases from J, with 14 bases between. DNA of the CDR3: TGTGCCAGCAGCTCCCTCCGGGGGGTTAACACTGAAGCTTTCTTT. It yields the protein CASSSLRGVNTEAFF.

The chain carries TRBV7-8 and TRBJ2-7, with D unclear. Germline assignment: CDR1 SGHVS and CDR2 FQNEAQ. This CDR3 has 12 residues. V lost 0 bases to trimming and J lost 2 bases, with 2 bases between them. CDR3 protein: CASSLATYEQYF. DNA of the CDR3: TGTGCCAGCAGCTTAGCCACCTACGAGCAGTACTTC.

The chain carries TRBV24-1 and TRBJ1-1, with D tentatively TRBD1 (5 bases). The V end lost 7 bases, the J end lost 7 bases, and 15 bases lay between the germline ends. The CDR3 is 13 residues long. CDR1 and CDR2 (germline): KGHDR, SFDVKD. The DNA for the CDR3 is TGTGCCACCAGCTCACCAGGGTGGGGTGAAGCTTTCTTT. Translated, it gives CATSSPGWGEAFF.

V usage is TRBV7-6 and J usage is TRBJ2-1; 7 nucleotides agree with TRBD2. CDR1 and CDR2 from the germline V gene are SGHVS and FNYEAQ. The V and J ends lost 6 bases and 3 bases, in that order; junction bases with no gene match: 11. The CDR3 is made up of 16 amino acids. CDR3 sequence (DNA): TGTGCCAGCAGAGGGCCGGAGGGACTATACTACAATGAGCAGTTCTTC. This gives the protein CASRGPEGLYYNEQFF.

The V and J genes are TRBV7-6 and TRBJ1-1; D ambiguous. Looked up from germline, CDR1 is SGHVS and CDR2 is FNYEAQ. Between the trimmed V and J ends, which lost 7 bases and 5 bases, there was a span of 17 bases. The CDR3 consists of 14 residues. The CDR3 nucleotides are TGTGCCAGCAACTATCTTACCGTTGGGACTGAAGCTTTCTTT. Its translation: CASNYLTVGTEAFF.

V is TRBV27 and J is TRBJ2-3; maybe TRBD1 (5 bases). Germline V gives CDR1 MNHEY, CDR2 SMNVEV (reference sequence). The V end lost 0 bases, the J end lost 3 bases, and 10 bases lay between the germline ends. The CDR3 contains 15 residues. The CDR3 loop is CASSLSRVGTDTQYF. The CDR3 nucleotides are TGTGCCAGCAGTTTATCCAGGGTTGGGACAGATACGCAGTATTTT.

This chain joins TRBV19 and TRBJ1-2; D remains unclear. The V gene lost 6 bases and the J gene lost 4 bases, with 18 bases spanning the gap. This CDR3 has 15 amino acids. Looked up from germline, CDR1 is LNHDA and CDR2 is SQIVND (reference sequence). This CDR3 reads CASRPPGHEGYGYTF. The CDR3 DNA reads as TGTGCCAGTAGACCCCCCGGCCACGAGGGCTATGGCTACACCTTC.

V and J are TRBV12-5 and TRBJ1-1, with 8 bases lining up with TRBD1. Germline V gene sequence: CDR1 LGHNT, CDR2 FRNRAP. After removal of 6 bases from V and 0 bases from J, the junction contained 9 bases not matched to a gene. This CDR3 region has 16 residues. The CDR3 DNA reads TGTGCTAGTGGGAATAGACAGGGGAGCTTGAACACTGAAGCTTTCTTT. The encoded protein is CASGNRQGSLNTEAFF.

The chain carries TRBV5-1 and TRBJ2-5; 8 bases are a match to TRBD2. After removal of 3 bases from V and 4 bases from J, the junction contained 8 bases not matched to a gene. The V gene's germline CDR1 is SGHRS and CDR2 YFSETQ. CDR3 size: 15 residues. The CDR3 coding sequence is TGCGCCAGCAGCTCCGGGGGGGCCGAGGCAGAGACCCAGTACTTC. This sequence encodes CASSSGGAEAETQYF.

CDR3 sequence (DNA): TGTGCCAGCAAAGGGGGCACTGAAGCTTTCTTT. Protein sequence: CASKGGTEAFF. The V gene is TRBV28, the J gene TRBJ1-1; maybe TRBD1 (6 bases). V lost 7 bases and J 4 bases, leaving 7 bases between the germline ends. The length of the CDR3 is 11 residues. Looked up from germline, CDR1 is MDHEN and CDR2 is SYDVKM.

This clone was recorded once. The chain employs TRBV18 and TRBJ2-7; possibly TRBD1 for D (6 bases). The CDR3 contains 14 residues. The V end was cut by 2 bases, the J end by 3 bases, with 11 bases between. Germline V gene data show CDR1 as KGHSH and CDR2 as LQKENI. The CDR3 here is CASSPGTFDYEQYF. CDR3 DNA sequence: TGTGCCAGCTCACCAGGGACATTTGACTACGAGCAGTACTTC.

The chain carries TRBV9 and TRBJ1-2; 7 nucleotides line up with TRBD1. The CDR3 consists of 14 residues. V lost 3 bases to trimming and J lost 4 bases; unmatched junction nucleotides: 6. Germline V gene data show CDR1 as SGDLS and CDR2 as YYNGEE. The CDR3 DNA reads TGTGCCAGCAGCGCATCGGGACAGAGCTATGGCTACACCTTC. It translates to CASSASGQSYGYTF.

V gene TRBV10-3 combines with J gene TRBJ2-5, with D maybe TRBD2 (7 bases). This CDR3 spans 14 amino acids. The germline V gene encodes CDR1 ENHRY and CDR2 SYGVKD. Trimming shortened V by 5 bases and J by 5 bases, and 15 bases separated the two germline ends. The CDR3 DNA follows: TGTGCCATCAGTAAAGAGGGGGGAGGGGAGACCCAGTACTTC. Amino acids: CAISKEGGGETQYF.

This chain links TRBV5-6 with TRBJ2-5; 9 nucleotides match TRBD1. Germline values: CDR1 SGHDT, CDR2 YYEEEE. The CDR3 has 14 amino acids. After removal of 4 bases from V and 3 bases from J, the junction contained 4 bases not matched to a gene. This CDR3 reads CASSAGTGKETQYF. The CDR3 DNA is TGTGCCAGCAGCGCCGGGACAGGGAAAGAGACCCAGTACTTC.

The CDR3: CASSPTGNTEAFF. The CDR3 coding sequence is TGTGCCAGCAGCCCGACAGGGAACACTGAAGCTTTCTTT. The chain is built from TRBV7-3 and TRBJ1-1, with a weak D call TRBD1 (6 bases). Germline loops: CDR1 SGHTA, CDR2 FQGTGA. This CDR3 comprises 13 residues. The V gene lost 5 bases and the J gene lost 1 base, with 8 bases spanning the gap.

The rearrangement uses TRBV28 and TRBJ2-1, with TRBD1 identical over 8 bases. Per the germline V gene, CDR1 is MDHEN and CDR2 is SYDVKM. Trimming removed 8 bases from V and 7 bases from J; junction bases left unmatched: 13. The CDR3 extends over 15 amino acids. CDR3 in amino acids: CASGKLQGDSNEQFF. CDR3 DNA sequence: TGTGCCAGCGGGAAATTACAGGGGGATTCAAATGAGCAGTTCTTC.

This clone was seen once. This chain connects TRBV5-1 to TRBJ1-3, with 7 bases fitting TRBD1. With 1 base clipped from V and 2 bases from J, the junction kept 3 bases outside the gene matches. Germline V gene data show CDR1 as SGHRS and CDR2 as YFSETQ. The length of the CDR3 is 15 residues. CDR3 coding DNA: TGCGCCAGCAGCTTGTTAGGACAGGCTGGAAACACCATATATTTT. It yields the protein CASSLLGQAGNTIYF.

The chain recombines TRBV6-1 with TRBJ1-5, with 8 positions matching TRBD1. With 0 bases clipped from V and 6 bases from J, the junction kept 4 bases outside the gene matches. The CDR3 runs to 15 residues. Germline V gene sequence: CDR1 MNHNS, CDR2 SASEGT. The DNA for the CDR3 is TGTGCCAGCAGTGAAGCGCGACAGGGGATTCAGCCCCAGCATTTT. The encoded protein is CASSEARQGIQPQHF.

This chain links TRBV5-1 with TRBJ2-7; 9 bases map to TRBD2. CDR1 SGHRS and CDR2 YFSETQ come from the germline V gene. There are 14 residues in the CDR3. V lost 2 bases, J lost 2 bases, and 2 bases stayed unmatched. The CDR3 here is CASSFSGSAYEQYF. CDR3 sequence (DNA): TGCGCCAGCAGCTTTAGCGGGAGTGCCTACGAGCAGTACTTC.

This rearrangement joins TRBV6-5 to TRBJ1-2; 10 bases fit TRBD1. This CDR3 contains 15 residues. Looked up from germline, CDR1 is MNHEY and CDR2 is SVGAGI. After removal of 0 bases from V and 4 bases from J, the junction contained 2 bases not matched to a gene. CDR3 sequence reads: CASSYSGQGPYGYTF. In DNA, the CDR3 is TGTGCCAGCAGTTACTCGGGACAGGGGCCCTATGGCTACACCTTC.

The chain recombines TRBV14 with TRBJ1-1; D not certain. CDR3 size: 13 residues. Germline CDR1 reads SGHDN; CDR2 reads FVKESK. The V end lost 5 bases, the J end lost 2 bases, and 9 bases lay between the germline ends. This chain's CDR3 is CASSATFNTEAFF. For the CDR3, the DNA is TGTGCCAGCAGCGCCACTTTTAACACTGAAGCTTTCTTT.

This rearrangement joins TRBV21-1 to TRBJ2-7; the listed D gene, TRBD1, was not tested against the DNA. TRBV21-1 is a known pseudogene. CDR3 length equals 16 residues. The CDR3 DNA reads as TGTGCCAGCAGCAAAAGAACTGGGGCGGTCTCCTACGAGCAGTACTTC. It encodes CASSKRTGAVSYEQYF.

The CDR3 DNA reads TGTGCCAGCAGCCAATCGGGAAATCAGCCCCAGCATTTT. It translates to CASSQSGNQPQHF. The chain employs TRBV3-1 (or the pseudogene TRBV3-2) and TRBJ1-5; D unclear. Germline V gene sequence: CDR1 LGHDT, CDR2 YNNKEL (reference sequence). The CDR3 is 13 residues long. V lost 2 bases and J lost 4, with 6 bases in between.